Given below is one T cell receptor beta chain in context. The study recruited people aged roughly 18 to 95 years across about 25 US areas. Allocation to cohorts depended on clinical history reported by the participants. Germline V gene sequence: CDR1 MNHNS, CDR2 SASEGT. Trimming took 4 bases from V and 3 from J; bases not matched to a gene: 10. The CDR3 sequence is 16 residues long. Profiled with immunoSEQ multiplex PCR; TCRdb holds only in-frame clones, not every one. In the table there are approximately 200,000 clones, 75% to 90% of which are singletons. These data come from a study of blood T cell repertoires in COVID-19. Overall study: The samples span acute and convalescent COVID-19 from the United States, Italy and Spain. PBMCs, B-cell-depleted T cells, or T cells were the source of the cDNA or gDNA that made up the material.

This TCR derives from a woman aged 25 to 39 who had been exposed to COVID-19. The chain has TRBV6-1 and TRBJ1-2; 8 bases are shared with TRBD1. Sequenced material: PBMCs or T cells enriched from blood (not recorded which). The CDR3 nucleotides read TGTGCCAGCAGTGGGGCCCAGGGGGCGCTTCACTATGGCTACACCTTC. This sequence encodes CASSGAQGALHYGYTF.